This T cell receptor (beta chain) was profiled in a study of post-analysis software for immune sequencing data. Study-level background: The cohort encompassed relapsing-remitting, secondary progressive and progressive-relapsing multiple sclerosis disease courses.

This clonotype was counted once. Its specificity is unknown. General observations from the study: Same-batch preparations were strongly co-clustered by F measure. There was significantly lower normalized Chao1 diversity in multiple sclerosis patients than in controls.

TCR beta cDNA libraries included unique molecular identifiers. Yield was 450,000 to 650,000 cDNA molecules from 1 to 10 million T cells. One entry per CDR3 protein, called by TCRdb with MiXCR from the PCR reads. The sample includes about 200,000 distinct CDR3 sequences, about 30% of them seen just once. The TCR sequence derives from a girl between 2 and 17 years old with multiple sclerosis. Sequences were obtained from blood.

The CDR3 is CASSSASDRGNEQFF. The CDR3 DNA follows: TGCGCCAGCAGCTCGGCCTCCGACAGGGGCAATGAGCAGTTCTTC. The genes are TRBV5-1 and TRBJ2-1; 8 bases are a match to TRBD1. V lost 3 bases and J lost 6; bases outside the gene matches: 8. Germline assignment: CDR1 SGHRS and CDR2 YFSETQ. CDR3 length equals 15 residues.